The sequence of this T cell receptor beta chain was determined in a study of blood T cell repertoires in COVID-19. Data came from immunoSEQ multiplex PCR; TCRdb stores just in-frame clones and leaves some out. The sample lists 200,000 to 250,000 clones; around 80% were seen once. Germline V gene lookup returns CDR1 MGHRA and CDR2 YSYEKL. After removal of 1 base from V and 6 bases from J, the junction contained 13 bases not matched to a gene. CDR3 size: 18 residues. The chain recombines TRBV4-1 with TRBJ2-1; 9 nucleotides line up with TRBD2. The TCR sequence derives from a human donor in a cohort sampled during active COVID-19. The sequenced material came from peripheral blood. Written as DNA, the CDR3 is TGCGCCAGCAGCCAAGGCAGAAGTGGCAGCGGGAGGACCAATGAGCAGTTCTTC. It specifies CASSQGRSGSGRTNEQFF.